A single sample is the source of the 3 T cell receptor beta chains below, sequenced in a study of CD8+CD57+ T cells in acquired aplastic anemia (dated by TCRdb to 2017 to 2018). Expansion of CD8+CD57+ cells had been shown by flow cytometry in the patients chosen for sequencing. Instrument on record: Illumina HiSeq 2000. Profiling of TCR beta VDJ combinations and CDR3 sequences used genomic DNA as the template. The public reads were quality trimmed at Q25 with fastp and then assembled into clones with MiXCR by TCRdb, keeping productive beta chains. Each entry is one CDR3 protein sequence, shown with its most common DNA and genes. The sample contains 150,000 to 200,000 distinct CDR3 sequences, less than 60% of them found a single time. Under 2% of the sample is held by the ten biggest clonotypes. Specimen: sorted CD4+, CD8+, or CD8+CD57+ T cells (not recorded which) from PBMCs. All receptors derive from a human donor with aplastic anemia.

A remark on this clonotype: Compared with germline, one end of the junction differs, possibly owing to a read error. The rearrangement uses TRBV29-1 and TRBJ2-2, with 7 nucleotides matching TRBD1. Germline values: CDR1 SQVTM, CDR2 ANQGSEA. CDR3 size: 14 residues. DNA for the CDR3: TGCAGCGGTGAAACAGGGGTGGGCACCGGGGAGCTGTTTTTT. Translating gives CSGETGVGTGELFF.

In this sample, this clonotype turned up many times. The CDR3 nucleotides read TGTGCCAGCAGTTTATGGGGGGGAGGGGTGGGAGCTTTCTTT. It yields the protein CASSLWGGGVGAFF. The chain combines TRBV12-3 or TRBV12-4 with TRBJ1-1, with D possibly TRBD1 on 5 matching bases. This CDR3 has 14 residues. Trimming stripped 2 bases from V and 10 bases from J, with 17 bases between.

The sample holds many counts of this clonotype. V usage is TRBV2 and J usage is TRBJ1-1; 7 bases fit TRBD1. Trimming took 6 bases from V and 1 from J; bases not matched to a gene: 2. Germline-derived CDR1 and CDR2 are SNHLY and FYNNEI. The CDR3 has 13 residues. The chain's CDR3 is CASRGQPNTEAFF. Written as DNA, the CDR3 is TGTGCCAGCAGGGGACAGCCGAACACTGAAGCTTTCTTT. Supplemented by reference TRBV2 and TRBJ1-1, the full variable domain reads EPEVTQTPSHQVTQMGQEVILRCVPISNHLYFYWYRQILGQKVEFLVSFYNNEISEKSEIFDDQFSVERPDGSNFTLKIRSTKLEDSAMYFCASRGQPNTEAFFGQGTRLTVV.